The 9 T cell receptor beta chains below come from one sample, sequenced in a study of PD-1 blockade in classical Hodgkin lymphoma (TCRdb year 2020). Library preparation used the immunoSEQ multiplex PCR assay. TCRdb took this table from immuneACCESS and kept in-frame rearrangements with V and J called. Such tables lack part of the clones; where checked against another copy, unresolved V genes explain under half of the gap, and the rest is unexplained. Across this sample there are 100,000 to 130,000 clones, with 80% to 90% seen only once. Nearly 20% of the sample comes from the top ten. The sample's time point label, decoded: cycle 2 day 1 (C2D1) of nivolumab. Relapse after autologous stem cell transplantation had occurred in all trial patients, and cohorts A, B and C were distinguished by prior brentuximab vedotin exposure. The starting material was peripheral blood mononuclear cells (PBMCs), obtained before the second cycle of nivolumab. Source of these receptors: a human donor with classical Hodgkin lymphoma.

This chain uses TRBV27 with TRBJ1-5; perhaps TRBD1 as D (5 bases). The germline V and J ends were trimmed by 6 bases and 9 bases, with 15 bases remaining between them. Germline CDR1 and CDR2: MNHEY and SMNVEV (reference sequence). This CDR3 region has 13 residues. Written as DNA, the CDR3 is TGTGCCAGCAGGGGGGGTAGGGCGCGGCCCCAGCATTTT. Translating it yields CASRGGRARPQHF.

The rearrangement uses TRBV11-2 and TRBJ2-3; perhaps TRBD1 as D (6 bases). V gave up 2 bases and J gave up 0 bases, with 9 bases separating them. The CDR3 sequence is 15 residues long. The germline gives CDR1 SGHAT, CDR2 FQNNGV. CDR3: CASSLWTDSTDTQYF. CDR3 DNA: TGTGCCAGCAGCTTATGGACAGACAGCACAGATACGCAGTATTTT.

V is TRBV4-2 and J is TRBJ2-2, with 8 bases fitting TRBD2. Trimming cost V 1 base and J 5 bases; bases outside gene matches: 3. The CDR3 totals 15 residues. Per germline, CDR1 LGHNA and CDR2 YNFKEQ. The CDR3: CASSQGIAGTGELFF. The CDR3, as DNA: TGTGCCAGCAGCCAAGGTATAGCGGGAACCGGGGAGCTGTTTTTT.

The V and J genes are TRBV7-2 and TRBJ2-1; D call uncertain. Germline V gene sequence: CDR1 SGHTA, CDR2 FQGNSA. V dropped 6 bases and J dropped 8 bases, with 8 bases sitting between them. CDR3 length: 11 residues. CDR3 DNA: TGTGCCAGCAGGGGCTTCCATGAGCAGTTCTTC. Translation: CASRGFHEQFF.

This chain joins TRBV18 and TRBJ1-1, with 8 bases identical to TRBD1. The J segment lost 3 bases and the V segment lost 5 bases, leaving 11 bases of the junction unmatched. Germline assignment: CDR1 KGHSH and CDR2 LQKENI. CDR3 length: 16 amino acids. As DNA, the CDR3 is TGTGCCAGCTCATTTTCCTCGGGACAGGTATACACTGAAGCTTTCTTT. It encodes CASSFSSGQVYTEAFF.

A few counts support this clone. CDR3 loop: CASSAEKGQGRETQYF. CDR3 sequence (DNA): TGTGCCAGCAGTGCGGAGAAGGGACAGGGCAGAGAGACCCAGTACTTC. The chain uses TRBV2 and TRBJ2-5; 9 bases are a match to TRBD1. V lost 4 bases and J lost 4; bases outside the gene matches: 10. Germline V gene sequence: CDR1 SNHLY, CDR2 FYNNEI. This CDR3 has 16 amino acids.

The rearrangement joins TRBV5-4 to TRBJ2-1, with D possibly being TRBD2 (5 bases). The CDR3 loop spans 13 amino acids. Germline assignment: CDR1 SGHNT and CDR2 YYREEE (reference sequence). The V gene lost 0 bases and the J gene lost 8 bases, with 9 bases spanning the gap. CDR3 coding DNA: TGTGCCAGCAGCTTGGATCGGGGTCATGAGCAGTTCTTC. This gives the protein CASSLDRGHEQFF.

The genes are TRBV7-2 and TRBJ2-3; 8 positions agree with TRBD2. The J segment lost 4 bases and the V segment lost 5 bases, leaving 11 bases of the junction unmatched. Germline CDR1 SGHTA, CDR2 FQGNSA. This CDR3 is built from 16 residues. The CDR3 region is CASSHTDGRAADTQYF. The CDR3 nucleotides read TGTGCCAGCAGCCATACGGACGGGAGGGCCGCAGATACGCAGTATTTT.

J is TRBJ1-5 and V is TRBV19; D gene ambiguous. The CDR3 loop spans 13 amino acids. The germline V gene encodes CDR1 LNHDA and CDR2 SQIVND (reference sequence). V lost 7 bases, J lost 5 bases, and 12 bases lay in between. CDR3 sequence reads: CASTSGRDQPQHF. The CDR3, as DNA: TGTGCCAGTACCAGTGGGAGGGATCAGCCCCAGCATTTT. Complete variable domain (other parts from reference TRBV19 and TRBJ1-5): DGGITQSPKYLFRKEGQNVTLSCEQNLNHDAMYWYRQDPGQGLRLIYYSQIVNDFQKGDIAEGYSVSREKKESFPLTVTSAQKNPTAFYLCASTSGRDQPQHFGDGTRLSIL.